This entry lists 27 T cell receptor beta chains sequenced from one sample in a study of response to subunit inactivated influenza vaccine. TCRdb re-analysed the RT-PCR reads in MiXCR, keeping a single row per CDR3 protein. Of 550,000 to 800,000 distinct CDR3 sequences in the sample, approximately 15% were seen once. The sequenced sample was PBMCs from blood, obtained less than 13 days after vaccination. These TCRs come from a man aged 45-65 years who received an inactivated influenza vaccine.

The V gene is TRBV20-1, the J gene TRBJ1-1; D is possibly TRBD1 (5 bases). Germline CDR1 reads DFQATT; CDR2 reads SNEGSKA (reference sequence). The V end lost 3 bases, the J end lost 7 bases, and 15 bases lay between the germline ends. The CDR3 runs 13 residues. As DNA, the CDR3 is TGCAGTGCTAGCCCCCGGGGGGTACGTGAAGCTTTCTTT. This gives the protein CSASPRGVREAFF.

This clonotype was seen ten or more times. The chain is built from TRBV12-3 or TRBV12-4 and TRBJ1-6; 9 bases map to TRBD1. The ends lost 2 bases at V and 8 bases at J; junction bases unmatched: 7. CDR3 length: 16 amino acids. CDR3 sequence (DNA): TGTGCCAGCAGTTTAAGCCGACAGGGGGGTCATTCACCCCTCCACTTT. Its protein is CASSLSRQGGHSPLHF.

This chain links TRBV24-1 with TRBJ2-2, with 7 positions matching TRBD2. Germline assignment: CDR1 KGHDR and CDR2 SFDVKD. With V trimmed by 3 bases and J by 0 bases, 0 bases remained unmatched. This CDR3 is built from 15 residues. CDR3 loop: CATSDLAANTGELFF. For the CDR3, the DNA is TGTGCCACCAGTGATCTAGCGGCGAACACCGGGGAGCTGTTTTTT.

This chain joins TRBV12-3 or TRBV12-4 and TRBJ1-5; no clear D. V lost 5 bases and J 9 bases, leaving 17 bases between the germline ends. This CDR3 comprises 14 residues. The DNA of the CDR3 is TGTGCCAGCAGTCCGGAGGCAGCTGTAGGGCCCCAGCATTTT. Protein: CASSPEAAVGPQHF.

The chain has TRBV29-1 and TRBJ1-1, with 9 bases lining up with TRBD1. The CDR3 covers 12 residues. The V gene end was trimmed by 7 bases and the J gene end by 2 bases; junction bases not matched to a gene: 2. CDR1 and CDR2 from the germline V gene are SQVTM and ANQGSEA. CDR3 coding DNA: TGCAGCGGGGGACAGGGAAACACTGAAGCTTTCTTT. Translating it yields CSGGQGNTEAFF.

The sample holds a few counts of this clonotype. The V call is TRBV12-3 or TRBV12-4, the J call TRBJ1-6; 7 bases are a match to TRBD1. There are 14 residues in the CDR3. V lost 4 bases, J lost 3 bases, and 0 bases stayed unmatched. CDR3: CASSWDSYNSPLHF. The CDR3 nucleotides are TGTGCCAGCAGTTGGGACAGCTATAATTCACCCCTCCACTTT.

The chain links TRBV28 to TRBJ2-7, with 10 bases fitting TRBD2. Germline V gene lookup returns CDR1 MDHEN and CDR2 SYDVKM. The CDR3 has 15 amino acids. The V and J ends lost 8 bases and 3 bases, in that order; junction bases with no gene match: 10. CDR3 loop: CASAPGTSVRYEQYF. CDR3 coding DNA: TGTGCCAGCGCACCTGGGACTAGCGTTCGCTACGAGCAGTACTTC.

The chain couples TRBV27 to TRBJ1-2, with a possible D match to TRBD1 (6 bases). Germline V CDR1 and CDR2: MNHEY, SMNVEV (reference sequence). The CDR3 covers 16 residues. V lost 0 bases and J 7 bases, leaving 18 bases between the germline ends. The CDR3: CASSLSIDRFPVGYTF. CDR3 DNA sequence: TGTGCCAGCAGTTTATCGATTGACAGGTTCCCCGTTGGCTACACCTTC.

In this sample, this clonotype turned up a few times. The chain carries TRBV29-1 and TRBJ1-1, with 9 positions matching TRBD1. Germline loops: CDR1 SQVTM, CDR2 ANQGSEA. The length of the CDR3 is 14 residues. J gave up 2 bases and V 7 bases, and 8 bases lay outside the gene matches. For the CDR3, the DNA is TGCAGCGCCACACGGGACAGGGTAAACACTGAAGCTTTCTTT. It is translated as CSATRDRVNTEAFF.

This clonotype occurred many times. The V call is TRBV6-5, the J call TRBJ1-1; the D gene is possibly TRBD1 (5 bases). V lost 2 bases, J lost 10 bases, and 8 bases lay in between. This CDR3 spans 11 amino acids. Germline CDR1 reads MNHEY; CDR2 reads SVGAGI. CDR3 coding DNA: TGTGCCAGCAGTTACGAGGGGAGAGCTTTCTTT. It is translated as CASSYEGRAFF.

This clonotype was seen a few times. V and J are TRBV7-6 and TRBJ1-3, with 7 positions matching TRBD1. The CDR3 spans 16 residues. Germline V gives CDR1 SGHVS, CDR2 FNYEAQ. J was trimmed by 4 bases and V by 1 base; bases with no gene match: 7. In DNA, the CDR3 is TGTGCCAGCAGCTTAGGGACAGGAGGAAGAGGAAACACCATATATTTT. It specifies CASSLGTGGRGNTIYF.

This clonotype was found once. The rearrangement uses TRBV7-9 and TRBJ1-1; D gene unclear. Germline values: CDR1 SEHNR, CDR2 FQNEAQ (reference sequence). The V end was cut by 3 bases, the J end by 2 bases, with 16 bases between. This CDR3 region has 16 residues. The CDR3 bases are TGTGCCAGCAGCTTCGTTGCCCTATTAGTTAACACTGAAGCTTTCTTT. Translation: CASSFVALLVNTEAFF.

The rearrangement joins TRBV11-1 to TRBJ2-1, with 11 nucleotides matching TRBD2. V gave up 3 bases and J gave up 10 bases; unmatched junction bases: 17. This CDR3 region has 18 residues. Germline assignment: CDR1 SGHAT and CDR2 FQDESV (reference sequence). The CDR3 region is CASSFFSYVAGGPPEQFF. In DNA form, the CDR3 reads TGTGCCAGCAGCTTCTTTTCGTATGTAGCGGGGGGGCCCCCCGAGCAGTTCTTC.

This clonotype was found a few times. V and J are TRBV7-9 and TRBJ2-5; 7 bases agree with TRBD1. V was clipped by 5 bases and J by 3 bases; unmatched bases: 9. Germline-derived CDR1 and CDR2 are SEHNR and FQNEAQ (reference sequence). The CDR3 loop spans 15 amino acids. Here the CDR3 reads CASSRSRGFKETQYF. The CDR3 nucleotides are TGTGCCAGCAGCCGCTCCAGGGGGTTTAAAGAGACCCAGTACTTC.

The chain's CDR3 is CASSQGQLAASYNEQFF. The CDR3 DNA sequence: TGTGCCAGCAGCCAAGGACAACTAGCGGCCTCCTACAATGAGCAGTTCTTC. The chain recombines TRBV3-1 with TRBJ2-1; 8 nucleotides agree with TRBD2. Germline-derived CDR1 and CDR2 are LGHDT and YNNKEL (reference sequence). The trim removed 1 base at V and 0 bases at J, leaving 5 bases unmatched. The CDR3 has 17 residues.

The chain has TRBV29-1 and TRBJ2-5, with TRBD2 matching over 13 bases. Germline lookup yields CDR1 SQVTM and CDR2 ANQGSEA. This CDR3 spans 16 amino acids. The V and J ends lost 6 bases and 2 bases, in that order; junction bases with no gene match: 9. DNA for the CDR3: TGCAGCGTCCCCGGGACTAGCGGGGTGTTACAAGAGACCCAGTACTTC. Its protein is CSVPGTSGVLQETQYF.

CDR3 nucleotide sequence: TGTGCCAGCAGCCTCGTGGGAGGGCCGGACGAGCAGTTCTTC. Its translation: CASSLVGGPDEQFF. This chain joins TRBV27 and TRBJ2-1; 7 bases fit TRBD2. The CDR3 consists of 14 residues. The trim removed 6 bases at V and 10 bases at J, leaving 12 bases unmatched. Germline V gene sequence: CDR1 MNHEY, CDR2 SMNVEV (reference sequence).

The chain employs TRBV6-2 or TRBV6-3 and TRBJ2-3; D is unclear. V was cut by 6 bases and J by 4 bases, with 2 bases left in between. CDR3 length: 10 amino acids. CDR1 is MNHEY and CDR2 is SVGEGT in the germline V gene. The CDR3 coding sequence is TGTGCCAGCAGGGCAGATACGCAGTATTTT. It is translated as CASRADTQYF.

The chain uses TRBV5-6 and TRBJ2-7; 8 bases agree with TRBD2. V was clipped by 0 bases and J by 0 bases; unmatched bases: 5. The CDR3 has 16 amino acids. Germline-derived CDR1 and CDR2 are SGHDT and YYEEEE. The CDR3 region has the DNA TGTGCCAGCAGCTTGGGGACTAGCTCCTTCTCCTACGAGCAGTACTTC. It is translated as CASSLGTSSFSYEQYF.

This clonotype was picked up a small number of times. V is TRBV27 and J is TRBJ2-5; maybe TRBD2 (5 bases). Trimming shortened V by 0 bases and J by 5 bases, and 10 bases separated the two germline ends. Germline lookup yields CDR1 MNHEY and CDR2 SMNVEV (reference sequence). The CDR3 contains 14 residues. Here the CDR3 reads CASSLSGEWETQYF. The CDR3 DNA sequence: TGTGCCAGCAGTTTATCCGGGGAGTGGGAGACCCAGTACTTC.

Concerning this clonotype: Germline is not matched at one junction end, which may reflect a read error. This chain links TRBV6-2 or TRBV6-3 with TRBJ2-2, with 8 bases matching TRBD1. From germline, CDR1 is MNHEY and CDR2 SVGEGT. The CDR3 runs to 15 residues. DNA of the CDR3: TGTGCCAGCAATAAGGACAGGGCGAAGACCGGGGAGCTGTTTTTT. It is translated as CASNKDRAKTGELFF.

This clonotype was recorded a few times. V usage is TRBV7-2 and J usage is TRBJ1-1, with a possible D match to TRBD1 (6 bases). CDR1 SGHTA and CDR2 FQGNSA come from the germline V gene. This CDR3 has 16 residues. The V end was cut by 3 bases, the J end by 2 bases, with 16 bases between. The DNA for the CDR3 is TGTGCCAGCAGCTTGGTGCGGACAGTAAGTAACACTGAAGCTTTCTTT. Amino acid sequence: CASSLVRTVSNTEAFF.

This chain connects TRBV3-1 to TRBJ1-1; TRBD1 matches at 7 bases. This CDR3 is 14 amino acids long. In germline, CDR1 is LGHDT, CDR2 YNNKEL (reference sequence). J was trimmed by 1 base and V by 4 bases; bases with no gene match: 3. Here the CDR3 DNA reads TGTGCCAGCAGCCCGGGACAGCCGAACACTGAAGCTTTCTTT. Protein: CASSPGQPNTEAFF.

This clonotype was detected a few times. This sequence joins TRBV7-9 and TRBJ2-7, with 7 bases fitting TRBD1. With V trimmed by 2 bases and J by 1 base, 8 bases remained unmatched. Per germline, CDR1 SEHNR and CDR2 FQNEAQ (reference sequence). This CDR3 spans 16 amino acids. In DNA, the CDR3 is TGTGCCAGCAGCTTACCCCCCTGGGGACAGTCCTACGAGCAGTACTTC. Its translation: CASSLPPWGQSYEQYF.

The rearrangement links TRBV14 to TRBJ2-1; TRBD2 agrees at 14 bases. The junction had 6 bases not matched to a gene; V was cut back by 3 bases and J by 8 bases. There are 16 residues in the CDR3. Germline V gene data show CDR1 as SGHDN and CDR2 as FVKESK. The CDR3 spells CASSHPGLAGDDEQFF. The CDR3 DNA reads TGTGCCAGCAGCCACCCGGGACTAGCGGGAGACGATGAGCAGTTCTTC.

This clonotype showed up just a few times. The genes are TRBV4-2 and TRBJ1-1; weak D call: TRBD1 (6 bases). Germline values: CDR1 LGHNA, CDR2 YNFKEQ. This CDR3 spans 14 amino acids. Trimming pared 2 bases from V and 1 base from J, leaving 8 bases between. CDR3 loop: CASSQLTGNTEAFF. CDR3 DNA sequence: TGTGCCAGCAGCCAACTGACAGGGAACACTGAAGCTTTCTTT.

This clonotype has just a few counts. This chain connects TRBV5-8 to TRBJ2-1; the D is unclear. The germline CDR1 and CDR2 sequences are SGHTS and YDEGEE. V was pared by 1 base and J by 8 bases, with 7 bases between. This CDR3 is 12 amino acids long. This CDR3 is CASSLSWYEQFF. In DNA form, the CDR3 reads TGTGCCAGCAGCTTGAGTTGGTATGAGCAGTTCTTC.